A selection of T cell receptor beta chains follows, all from one sample in a study of T-cell memory formation after mild COVID-19. TCRdb passed the 5' RACE reads through MiXCR, listing each CDR3 protein once. The table records roughly 510,000 distinct CDR3 sequences, roughly 17% of them present only once. Input material: PBMCs or a T cell subset sorted from them (not recorded which). These receptors all stem from an adult woman who had mild COVID-19 (a few samples of this study predate the infection). Cell type and time point are not known. Each CDR3 is given without its conserved first and last residue. Clone sizes are given selectively: once, few, many, or a class where the clone is expanded.

-	TRBV5-6	ASSLRGRDTDTQY
-	TRBV7-9	ASSLPLSSGNTIY
-	TRBV10-3	AISVGQGGSGANVLT
-	TRBV4-1	ASSQWPPSETQY
few	TRBV9	ASSPGFILGQANEKLF
few	TRBV5-1	ASSTSGSSTDTQY
-	TRBV4-2	ASSQGNLAEGIQETQY
-	TRBV9	ASSVLGDSSYEQY
-	TRBV2	ASRGQGSSEQY
-	TRBV7-9	ASSRTSGRGETQY
many	TRBV30	AWSRAGNQPQH